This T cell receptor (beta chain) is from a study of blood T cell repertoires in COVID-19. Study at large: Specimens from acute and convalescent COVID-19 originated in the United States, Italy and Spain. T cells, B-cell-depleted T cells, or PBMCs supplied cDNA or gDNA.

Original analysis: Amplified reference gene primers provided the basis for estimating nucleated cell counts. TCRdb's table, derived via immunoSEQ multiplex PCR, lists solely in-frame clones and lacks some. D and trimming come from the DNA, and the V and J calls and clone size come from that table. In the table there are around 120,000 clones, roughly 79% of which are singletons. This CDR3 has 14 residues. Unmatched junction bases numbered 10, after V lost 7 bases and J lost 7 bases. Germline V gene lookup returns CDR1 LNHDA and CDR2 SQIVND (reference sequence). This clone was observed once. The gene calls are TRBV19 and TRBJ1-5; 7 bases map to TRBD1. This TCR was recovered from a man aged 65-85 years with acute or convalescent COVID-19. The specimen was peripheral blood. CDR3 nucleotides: TGTGCCAGTACCGGGACAGCGTCAGCACAGCCCCAGCATTTT. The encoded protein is CASTGTASAQPQHF.